The TCR beta chain described here comes from a study of T cells in localized non-small cell lung cancer. With respect to this clone: Its antigen is currently unknown.

Whole-study results and caveats: Longer overall survival was seen with higher T cell density measured in blood. Highest T cell clonality was seen in uninvolved adjacent lung, surpassing that measured in tumor.

Only in-frame clones appear in the TCRdb table, and some are missing; sequencing was by immunoSEQ multiplex PCR. The sample has 25,000 to 30,000 clones, approximately 90% seen once. Looked up from germline, CDR1 is SNHLY and CDR2 is FYNNEI. The CDR3 extends over 14 amino acids. Trimming removed 4 bases at V and 3 bases at J, with 13 bases between. The sample consisted of peripheral blood, taken before any cancer treatment. The chain has TRBV2 and TRBJ2-7; possibly TRBD1 for D (5 bases). This sequence was found in a female donor at least 60 years old with stage I lung adenocarcinoma. CDR3 DNA: TGTGCCAGCAGTGTAGTACAGGCTATCTACGAGCAGTACTTC. This translates into CASSVVQAIYEQYF.